The rows below give T cell receptor beta chains drawn from one sample of a study of cytomegalovirus exposure and HLA in healthy donors. The table came from immunoSEQ multiplex PCR; TCRdb's copy has only in-frame clones and leaves some out. This repertoire shows 130,000 to 150,000 clones, 78% found once; its top ten account for 2.5% to 3.5%. The specimen sequenced was PBMCs. The receptors here all came from a man aged 40-50 years in good health and CMV-seropositive. The CDR3 runs from the conserved cysteine through the conserved F or W. Not all rows give a size; the values are once, few, many and, for expanded clones, a class.

NA TRBV9 CASSVGGPGNTIYF
NA TRBV27 CASSRRLAREGTQYF
NA TRBV19 CASSTGQGALGRETQYF
NA TRBV6-1 CASHSTGSSYEQYF
few TRBV6-4 CASSYQGSSEQYF
NA TRBV6-5 CASSWSGETQYF
NA TRBV27 CASTPREGRKKLFF
NA TRBV11-2 CASSLVAGYGYTF
few TRBV7-9 CATATGYGYTF
NA TRBV6-5 CASSVEQGASYEQYF
NA TRBV28 CASSFSRLQPQHF
NA TRBV7-3 CASSRGGENTEAFF
few TRBV19 CASGRNLWGSYEQYF
NA TRBV6-5 CASSYSEGGGLYEQYF
NA TRBV4-1 CASSQDNSVSNQPQHF
NA TRBV2 CAGRSISNEAFF
NA TRBV29-1 CSAPGTSRQETQYF
NA TRBV30 CAWSSSGTGRYEQYF
NA TRBV7-2 CASSAQGGANYGYTF
NA TRBV27 CASSYTSGNSYEQYF
NA TRBV19 CASRNAGVSGANVLTF
NA TRBV5-1 CASSQDGTGINYGYTF
NA TRBV7-3 CASSLMGTSGTTGYNEQFF
NA TRBV7-2 CASSLAVGGYEQYF
NA TRBV9 CASSVGSGAGSSYEQYF
NA TRBV5-4 CASSSGTSGKLGTQYF